A selection of T cell receptor beta chains follows, all from one sample in a study of response to subunit inactivated influenza vaccine. TCRdb itself ran the RT-PCR reads through MiXCR, one entry per CDR3 protein. Here the sample spans around 480,000 distinct CDR3 sequences, 9.5% to 12% being singletons. Here the sequenced sample was PBMCs from blood, taken roughly 48 days after vaccination. These receptors were obtained from a man aged 45-60 years who received an inactivated influenza vaccine. Both conserved end residues are part of each CDR3. Each record gives: clone size, D gene, J gene, V gene, CDR3 protein, CDR3 DNA. A D gene is named only where the DNA matches it firmly. The size field is filled for only some rows; it gives once, few, many or a size class.

NA	NA	TRBJ2-7	TRBV24-1	CATSDGAEQYF	TGTGCCACCAGTGATGGGGCCGAGCAGTACTTC
many	TRBD1	TRBJ1-4	TRBV20-1	CSARAGGDEKLFF	TGCAGTGCTAGAGCAGGGGGAGACGAAAAACTGTTTTTT
few	NA	TRBJ1-3	TRBV6-2/TRBV6-3	CASNEDSHSGNTIYF	TGTGCCAGCAACGAGGACTCACACTCTGGAAACACCATATATTTT
many	TRBD2	TRBJ2-1	TRBV7-2	CASSSTSGGHNEQFF	TGTGCCAGCAGCTCGACTAGCGGGGGGCACAATGAGCAGTTCTTC
NA	NA	TRBJ2-7	TRBV7-9	CASSPPSINEQYF	TGTGCCAGCAGCCCGCCCTCAATTAACGAGCAGTACTTC
few	NA	TRBJ2-3	TRBV10-3	CAISDQVADTQYF	TGTGCCATCAGTGACCAGGTGGCAGATACGCAGTATTTT
few	NA	TRBJ2-4	TRBV20-1	CSARGVSRSSKNIQYF	TGCAGTGCTAGAGGGGTGTCGCGGAGCAGCAAAAACATTCAGTACTTC
NA	TRBD1	TRBJ1-1	TRBV29-1	CSAKGQGYTEAFF	TGCAGCGCGAAGGGACAGGGGTACACTGAAGCTTTCTTT
many	TRBD2	TRBJ2-7	TRBV11-2	CASSLYASGSSYEQYF	TGTGCCAGCAGCTTATATGCTAGCGGGAGCTCCTACGAGCAGTACTTC
NA	NA	TRBJ2-7	TRBV7-9	CASSGRRSSYEQYF	TGTGCCAGCAGCGGTCGCAGGAGCTCCTACGAGCAGTACTTC
NA	NA	TRBJ2-2	TRBV6-2/TRBV6-3	CASRLVATGELFF	TGTGCCAGCAGACTAGTGGCCACCGGGGAGCTGTTTTTT
many	NA	TRBJ1-6	TRBV12-3/TRBV12-4	CASRRDRSNSPLHF	TGTGCCAGCAGAAGAGACAGAAGTAATTCACCCCTCCACTTT
many	NA	TRBJ2-3	TRBV21-1	CASSKVLWDTQYF	TGTGCCAGCAGCAAAGTCCTCTGGGATACGCAGTATTTT
few	NA	TRBJ1-5	TRBV18	CASSPSVGSNQPQHF	TGTGCCAGCTCACCATCTGTCGGTAGCAATCAGCCCCAGCATTTT
NA	NA	TRBJ2-2	TRBV11-2	CASSSARNTGELFF	TGTGCCAGCAGTTCAGCCCGGAACACCGGGGAGCTGTTTTTT
many	NA	TRBJ1-1	TRBV12-3/TRBV12-4	CASSLMRNTEAFF	TGTGCCAGCAGTTTGATGAGGAACACTGAAGCTTTCTTT